Listed here are 5 T cell receptor beta chains from one sample, sequenced in a study of blood T cell repertoires in COVID-19. Sequencing was performed with immunoSEQ multiplex PCR; in TCRdb, only in-frame clones are kept and a portion is missing. This sample has fewer than 200,000 clones, with roughly 85% found just once. The sequenced sample consisted of peripheral blood. The origin of the receptors is a man aged 50 or older with active or convalescent COVID-19.

This clone was seen a single time. The chain carries TRBV25-1 and TRBJ2-7; 11 bases match TRBD2. From germline, CDR1 is MGHDK and CDR2 SYGVNS. V was clipped by 4 bases and J by 0 bases; unmatched bases: 11. The CDR3 runs 18 residues. CDR3 loop: CASSGRTSGRYFSYEQYF. The DNA for the CDR3 is TGTGCCAGCAGTGGCCGGACTAGCGGGCGTTACTTCTCCTACGAGCAGTACTTC.

This rearrangement joins TRBV6-2 or TRBV6-3 to TRBJ1-5, with TRBD1 identical over 7 bases. V trimming: 0 bases; J trimming: 0 bases; junction bases outside the gene matches: 14. The CDR3 covers 20 residues. The germline V gene has CDR1 MNHEY and CDR2 SVGEGT. Here the CDR3 reads CASSYSKTRGRGYSNQPQHF. The CDR3 DNA follows: TGTGCCAGCAGTTACTCGAAGACAAGGGGGCGAGGGTATAGCAATCAGCCCCAGCATTTT.

This chain joins TRBV5-4 and TRBJ2-2, with 8 bases matching TRBD2. The CDR3 length is 15 residues. CDR1 and CDR2 (germline): SGHNT, YYREEE (reference sequence). Trimming removed 2 bases from V and 6 bases from J; junction bases left unmatched: 6. The CDR3 sequence is CASSFSRTSPGELFF. CDR3 DNA sequence: TGTGCCAGCAGCTTTTCTCGGACTAGCCCCGGGGAGCTGTTTTTT.

DNA for the CDR3: TGTGCCAGCACCAACCACCCAGGGAAGAATGAAAAACTGTTTTTT. The encoded protein is CASTNHPGKNEKLFF. V is TRBV19 and J is TRBJ1-4, with D tentatively TRBD1 (5 bases). V lost 9 bases and J lost 5, with 19 bases in between. In germline, CDR1 is LNHDA, CDR2 SQIVND (reference sequence). This CDR3 region has 15 residues.

This chain uses TRBV18 with TRBJ1-5; 9 bases line up with TRBD1. The V and J ends lost 6 bases and 5 bases, in that order; junction bases with no gene match: 5. This CDR3 contains 14 residues. CDR1 and CDR2 (germline): KGHSH, LQKENI. The CDR3 nucleotides are TGTGCCAGCTCCCTGAACAGGGGGCATCAGCCCCAGCATTTT. It yields the protein CASSLNRGHQPQHF.